The 14 T cell receptor beta chains listed next were all sequenced from one sample in a study of CD8 T cells in ankylosing spondylitis. TCRdb re-called the 5' RACE reads with MiXCR, one entry per CDR3 protein. Here the sample spans approximately 60,000 distinct CDR3 sequences, under 7.5% being singletons. Sequenced input: synovial fluid, either unsorted or a sorted T cell fraction (not recorded which). The receptors shown here come from a male donor with ankylosing spondylitis.

The J gene is TRBJ2-5, the V gene TRBV20-1; D ambiguous. The CDR3 covers 14 residues. V was shortened by 3 bases and J by 2 bases, with 13 bases between the two germline ends. Germline CDR1 and CDR2: DFQATT and SNEGSKA (reference sequence). The CDR3: CSASNTLPQETQYF. In DNA, the CDR3 is TGCAGTGCTAGCAACACTTTGCCACAAGAGACCCAGTACTTC.

The chain couples TRBV20-1 to TRBJ2-5; TRBD2 might be the D (7 bases). The V gene's germline CDR1 is DFQATT and CDR2 SNEGSKA (reference sequence). The V gene lost 0 bases and the J gene lost 3 bases, with 14 bases spanning the gap. CDR3 size: 15 residues. CDR3: CSARDGAGAEETQYF. The CDR3 nucleotides are TGCAGTGCTAGAGATGGGGCGGGGGCGGAAGAGACCCAGTACTTC.

The chain has TRBV5-1 and TRBJ2-1; 13 bases map to TRBD2. Germline CDR1 reads SGHRS; CDR2 reads YFSETQ. J gave up 0 bases and V 3 bases, and 3 bases lay outside the gene matches. CDR3 size: 17 residues. CDR3 sequence reads: CASSSRTSGSSYNEQFF. CDR3 sequence (DNA): TGCGCCAGCAGCTCCCGGACTAGCGGGAGCTCCTACAATGAGCAGTTCTTC.

This clonotype was seen only a few times. This chain joins TRBV27 and TRBJ1-5; D is unresolved. CDR1 and CDR2 from the germline V gene are MNHEY and SMNVEV (reference sequence). The CDR3 consists of 16 residues. V lost 3 bases, J lost 2 bases, and 14 bases lay in between. The CDR3 spells CASSFWGAAGNQPQHF. In nucleotides, the CDR3 is TGTGCCAGCAGTTTTTGGGGAGCGGCAGGCAATCAGCCCCAGCATTTT.

At least ten counts were recorded for this clonotype. The V gene is TRBV2, the J gene TRBJ2-3; D is unresolved. There are 12 residues in the CDR3. Trimming removed 4 bases at V and 5 bases at J, with 7 bases between. The V gene's germline CDR1 is SNHLY and CDR2 FYNNEI. The CDR3 bases are TGTGCCAGCAGTGGCCTGGGAGATACGCAGTATTTT. Protein product: CASSGLGDTQYF.

In this sample, this clonotype turned up many times. The V gene is TRBV20-1, the J gene TRBJ2-7; TRBD2 is a possible D gene (6 bases). CDR3 length equals 12 residues. Germline V gives CDR1 DFQATT, CDR2 SNEGSKA (reference sequence). The V end lost 6 bases, the J end lost 3 bases, and 12 bases lay between the germline ends. The CDR3 loop reads CSAWDSDYEQYF. The CDR3 DNA reads TGCAGTGCGTGGGACTCCGACTACGAGCAGTACTTC.

This clonotype was seen at least ten times. The DNA for the CDR3 is TGCGCCAGCAGCTTGGCGGCAGTTAAGGGAGATACGCAGTATTTT. Translated: CASSLAAVKGDTQYF. The rearrangement joins TRBV5-1 to TRBJ2-3; D not certain. This CDR3 has 15 residues. Looked up from germline, CDR1 is SGHRS and CDR2 is YFSETQ. V lost 0 bases and J 5 bases, leaving 13 bases between the germline ends.

The rearrangement links TRBV7-2 to TRBJ1-5; D call uncertain. Germline assignment: CDR1 SGHTA and CDR2 FQGNSA. Trimming shortened V by 8 bases and J by 10 bases, and 24 bases separated the two germline ends. The CDR3 has 15 amino acids. The CDR3 loop is CASAPQGDAVLPQHF. CDR3 bases: TGTGCCAGCGCCCCCCAAGGAGACGCCGTTTTACCCCAGCATTTT. Complete variable domain (other parts from reference TRBV7-2 and TRBJ1-5): GAGVSQSPSNKVTEKGKDVELRCDPISGHTALYWYRQSLGQGLEFLIYFQGNSAPDKSGLPSDRFSAERTGGSVSTLTIQRTQQEDSAVYLCASAPQGDAVLPQHFGDGTRLSIL.

About this clonotype itself: This may be a read error: a much more frequent sequence differs by one nucleotide. DNA for the CDR3: TGTGCCAGCAGCTTAGGGGGCTCAGAGGCCCAGTACTTC. Translation gives CASSLGGSEAQYF. The chain is built from TRBV5-5 and TRBJ2-5, with 7 nucleotides matching TRBD1. This CDR3 comprises 13 residues. Germline V gives CDR1 SGHKS, CDR2 YYEKEE (reference sequence).

The sample holds many counts of this clonotype. The chain is built from TRBV10-3 and TRBJ2-5, with TRBD2 identical over 11 bases. This CDR3 has 16 residues. The germline gives CDR1 ENHRY, CDR2 SYGVKD. J was trimmed by 3 bases and V by 5 bases; bases with no gene match: 8. The CDR3 sequence: CAISPGLAEHEETQYF. The DNA of the CDR3 is TGTGCCATCAGTCCGGGACTAGCGGAACACGAAGAGACCCAGTACTTC.

This clonotype appeared many times. In DNA form, the CDR3 reads TGTGCCAGCAGTGCAGGACACCGCCCGGACAATGAGCAGTTCTTC. The encoded protein is CASSAGHRPDNEQFF. The chain is built from TRBV2 and TRBJ2-1, with D maybe TRBD1 (5 bases). The CDR3 extends over 15 amino acids. V lost 4 bases and J 5 bases, leaving 15 bases between the germline ends. The germline V gene encodes CDR1 SNHLY and CDR2 FYNNEI.

With regard to this clonotype: No DNA is shown, since the ends of the CDR3 on it are uncertain; the CDR3 is the one TCRdb lists. The gene calls are TRBV5-1 and TRBJ2-2. Germline CDR1 and CDR2: SGHRS and YFSETQ. The CDR3 is 15 amino acids long, termini counted. CDR3 protein: CASSFDTGPGELFFF.

CDR3 in amino acids: CASSLFGGAGGYTF. Here the CDR3 DNA reads TGTGCCAGCAGTTTATTCGGGGGCGCCGGTGGCTACACCTTC. The rearrangement joins TRBV12-3 or TRBV12-4 to TRBJ1-2; D perhaps matches TRBD1 (6 bases). V was clipped by 2 bases and J by 7 bases, with 14 bases between them. This CDR3 is 14 amino acids long.

The rearrangement links TRBV19 to TRBJ1-1; TRBD1 aligns across 7 bases. This CDR3 is 13 amino acids long. Germline V gives CDR1 LNHDA, CDR2 SQIVND (reference sequence). V lost 3 bases to trimming and J lost 3 bases; unmatched junction nucleotides: 1. The CDR3 sequence: CASSMGQYTEAFF. The CDR3 bases are TGTGCCAGTAGTATGGGACAGTACACTGAAGCTTTCTTT. Using reference TRBV19 and TRBJ1-1 for the parts outside the CDR3, the full variable domain is DGGITQSPKYLFRKEGQNVTLSCEQNLNHDAMYWYRQDPGQGLRLIYYSQIVNDFQKGDIAEGYSVSREKKESFPLTVTSAQKNPTAFYLCASSMGQYTEAFFGQGTRLTVV.